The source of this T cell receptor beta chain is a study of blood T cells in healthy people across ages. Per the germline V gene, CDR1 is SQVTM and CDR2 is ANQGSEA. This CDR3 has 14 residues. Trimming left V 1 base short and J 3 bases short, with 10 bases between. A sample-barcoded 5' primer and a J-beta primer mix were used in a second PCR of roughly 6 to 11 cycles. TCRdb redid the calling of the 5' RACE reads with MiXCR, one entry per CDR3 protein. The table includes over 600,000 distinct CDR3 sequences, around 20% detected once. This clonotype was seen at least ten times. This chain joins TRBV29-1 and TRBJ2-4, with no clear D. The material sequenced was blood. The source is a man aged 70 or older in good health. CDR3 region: CSVEVREGKNIQYF. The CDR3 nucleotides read TGCAGCGTTGAAGTTAGGGAAGGCAAAAACATTCAGTACTTC.